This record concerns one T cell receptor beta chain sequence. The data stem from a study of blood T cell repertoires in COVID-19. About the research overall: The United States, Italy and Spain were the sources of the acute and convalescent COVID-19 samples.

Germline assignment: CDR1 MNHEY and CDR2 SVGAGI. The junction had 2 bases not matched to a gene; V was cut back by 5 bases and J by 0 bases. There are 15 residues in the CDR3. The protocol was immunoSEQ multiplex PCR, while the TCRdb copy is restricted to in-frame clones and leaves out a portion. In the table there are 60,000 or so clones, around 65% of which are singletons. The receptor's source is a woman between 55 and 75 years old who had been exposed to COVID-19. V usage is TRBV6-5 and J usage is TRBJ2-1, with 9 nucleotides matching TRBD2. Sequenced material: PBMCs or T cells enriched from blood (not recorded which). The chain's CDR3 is CASSLSGGSYNEQFF. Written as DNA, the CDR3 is TGTGCCAGCAGTCTTAGCGGGGGCTCCTACAATGAGCAGTTCTTC.